These 14 T cell receptor beta chains share one sample of origin, sequenced in a study of T cell responses to AZD1222 COVID-19 vaccine. Profiled with immunoSEQ multiplex PCR; TCRdb holds only in-frame clones, not every one. The sample consists of 140,000 to 150,000 clones, around nine tenths of them appearing once. The sample consisted of peripheral blood, taken on day 0 of MenACWY control vaccination. The receptors shown here come from an adult in good health.

V is TRBV4-2 and J is TRBJ1-4; D is unresolved. V was clipped by 0 bases and J by 7 bases, with 9 bases between them. Germline CDR1 LGHNA, CDR2 YNFKEQ. The CDR3 totals 14 residues. In nucleotides, the CDR3 is TGTGCCAGCAGCCAAGATCGCATTGGTGAAAAACTGTTTTTT. This translates into CASSQDRIGEKLFF.

The J gene is TRBJ1-1, the V gene TRBV20-1; no reliable D call. With 3 bases removed from V and 0 bases from J, the gap between germline ends came to 11 bases. Germline V gene lookup returns CDR1 DFQATT and CDR2 SNEGSKA (reference sequence). The CDR3 loop spans 14 amino acids. The CDR3 DNA follows: TGCAGTGCTAGTAGCCACAGCATGAACACTGAAGCTTTCTTT. It translates to CSASSHSMNTEAFF.

This chain uses TRBV3-1 (or the pseudogene TRBV3-2) with TRBJ1-6; D not certain. The CDR3 spans 15 residues. Trimming shortened V by 0 bases and J by 7 bases, and 10 bases separated the two germline ends. The germline CDR1 and CDR2 sequences are LGHDT and YNNKEL (reference sequence). The DNA for the CDR3 is TGTGCCAGCAGCCAAGAGAAGGTTACCAATTCACCCCTCCACTTT. Translation: CASSQEKVTNSPLHF.

The rearrangement joins TRBV5-1 to TRBJ2-2; a possible D gene is TRBD2 (5 bases). CDR1 and CDR2 (germline): SGHRS, YFSETQ. This CDR3 contains 16 residues. V was shortened by 4 bases and J by 1 base, with 14 bases between the two germline ends. CDR3 protein: CASSGSGRLNTGELFF. Written as DNA, the CDR3 is TGCGCCAGCAGCGGCTCGGGAAGATTGAACACCGGGGAGCTGTTTTTT.

This clone was counted a few times. The chain has TRBV5-1 and TRBJ2-7; 8 positions agree with TRBD1. The CDR3 is 15 amino acids. Per germline, CDR1 SGHRS and CDR2 YFSETQ. The junction had 7 bases not matched to a gene; V was cut back by 0 bases and J by 5 bases. In nucleotides, the CDR3 is TGCGCCAGCAGCTTGGGGTCGGCAGGGGGCGACGAGCAGTACTTC. It translates to CASSLGSAGGDEQYF.

The V and J genes are TRBV5-4 and TRBJ2-2; perhaps TRBD2 as D (6 bases). This CDR3 comprises 16 residues. Per germline, CDR1 SGHNT and CDR2 YYREEE (reference sequence). Deletions cut 0 bases from V and 4 bases from J, with 13 bases between. The CDR3 region has the DNA TGTGCCAGCAGCTTGGCCAATATGGGGGGCACCGGGGAGCTGTTTTTT. Translating it yields CASSLANMGGTGELFF.

The V call is TRBV15, the J call TRBJ1-3; no definite D call. V was cut by 1 base and J by 0 bases, with 13 bases left in between. CDR1 is LNHNV, CDR2 YYDKDF, per germline (reference sequence). The CDR3 is 17 residues long. Here the CDR3 reads CATSRGVARPSGNTIYF. DNA for the CDR3: TGTGCCACCAGCAGAGGGGTGGCAAGGCCCTCTGGAAACACCATATATTTT.

The chain is built from TRBV5-1 and TRBJ2-5; D gene uncertain. Trimming left V 6 bases short and J 2 bases short, with 11 bases between. Germline CDR1 reads SGHRS; CDR2 reads YFSETQ. The CDR3 covers 13 residues. The CDR3 coding sequence is TGCGCCAGCAACACAGCGAATCAAGAGACCCAGTACTTC. It translates to CASNTANQETQYF.

CDR3 in amino acids: CASRPDTSGTGELFF. The CDR3 DNA reads TGTGCCAGTAGACCGGACACCAGTGGCACCGGGGAGCTGTTTTTT. The genes are TRBV19 and TRBJ2-2, with a tentative D call TRBD1 (5 bases). The V end was cut by 6 bases, the J end by 4 bases, with 15 bases between. CDR3 length equals 15 residues. Germline values: CDR1 LNHDA, CDR2 SQIVND (reference sequence).

The chain carries TRBV9 and TRBJ2-5; possibly TRBD1 for D (5 bases). Looked up from germline, CDR1 is SGDLS and CDR2 is YYNGEE. The CDR3 is made up of 16 amino acids. Trimming cost V 0 bases and J 1 base, with 13 bases left between them. The CDR3 here is CASSVGGQPIQETQYF. The DNA for the CDR3 is TGTGCCAGCAGCGTAGGGGGCCAACCGATCCAAGAGACCCAGTACTTC.

V is TRBV6-5 and J is TRBJ2-7; D may be TRBD1 (7 bases). The V end lost 8 bases, the J end lost 4 bases, and 15 bases lay between the germline ends. The CDR3 loop spans 13 amino acids. Germline V gene data show CDR1 as MNHEY and CDR2 as SVGAGI. The CDR3 reads CASGRDRRYEQYF. CDR3 nucleotides: TGTGCCAGCGGGCGGGACAGACGGTACGAGCAGTACTTC.

The CDR3 DNA reads TGTGCCAGCACCACCCTCGGGACAGGGGTAAATTCACCCCTCCACTTT. Protein product: CASTTLGTGVNSPLHF. The V and J genes are TRBV2 and TRBJ1-6; 10 bases match TRBD1. The CDR3 totals 16 residues. Germline V gene sequence: CDR1 SNHLY, CDR2 FYNNEI. The V and J ends lost 7 bases and 7 bases, in that order; junction bases with no gene match: 10.

This rearrangement joins TRBV19 to TRBJ1-4; 7 nucleotides line up with TRBD1. CDR3 length: 13 residues. V was pared by 4 bases and J by 5 bases, with 1 base of the junction left unmatched. The germline gives CDR1 LNHDA, CDR2 SQIVND (reference sequence). CDR3 DNA: TGTGCCAGTAGTAGGGGACAGAATGAAAAACTGTTTTTT. It codes for CASSRGQNEKLFF. Drawing the rest from reference TRBV19 and TRBJ1-4, the complete variable domain is DGGITQSPKYLFRKEGQNVTLSCEQNLNHDAMYWYRQDPGQGLRLIYYSQIVNDFQKGDIAEGYSVSREKKESFPLTVTSAQKNPTAFYLCASSRGQNEKLFFGSGTQLSVL.

The chain employs TRBV12-3 or TRBV12-4 and TRBJ2-1, with D uncertain. This CDR3 region has 12 residues. The V and J ends lost 3 bases and 7 bases respectively, with 7 bases between them. The CDR3 protein is CASSFQRNEQFF. The CDR3 nucleotides read TGTGCCAGCAGTTTCCAAAGAAATGAGCAGTTCTTC.